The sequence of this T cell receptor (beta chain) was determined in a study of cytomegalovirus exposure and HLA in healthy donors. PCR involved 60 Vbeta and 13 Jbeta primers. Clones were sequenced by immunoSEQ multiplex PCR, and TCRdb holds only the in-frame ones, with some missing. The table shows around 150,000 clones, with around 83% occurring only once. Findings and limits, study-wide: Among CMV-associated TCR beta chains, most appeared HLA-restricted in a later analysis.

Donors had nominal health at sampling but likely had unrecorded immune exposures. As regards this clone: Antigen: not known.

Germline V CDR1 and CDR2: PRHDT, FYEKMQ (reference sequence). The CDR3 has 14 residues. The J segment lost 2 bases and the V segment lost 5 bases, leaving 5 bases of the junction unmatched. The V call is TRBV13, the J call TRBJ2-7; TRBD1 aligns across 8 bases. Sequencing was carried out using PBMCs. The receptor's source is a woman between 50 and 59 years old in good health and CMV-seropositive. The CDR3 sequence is CASSHWTGTYEQYF. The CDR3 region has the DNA TGTGCCAGCAGCCACTGGACAGGGACCTACGAGCAGTACTTC.